This TCR beta chain was recovered during a study of blood T cell repertoires in COVID-19 (dated by TCRdb to 2018 to 2020). Context from the whole study: Samples covering the acute and convalescent phases of COVID-19 were provided by collaborators in the United States, Italy and Spain. HLA class I and class II types, where available, came from metadata supplied by the sample provider rather than from assay-based typing. A de-identified subject ID, COVID-19 status, age in years and sex were almost always included in the sample metadata. The dataset comprised deeply sampled blood TCRbeta repertoires from subjects exposed to, actively infected with, or recovered from COVID-19. The repertoires were released in a freely available public database meant as a resource for research on the immune response to SARS-CoV-2. The samples were drawn from two sources: the first 160 participants of the ongoing ImmuneRACE study, and over 950 subjects contributed by 6 global collaborators. The material from the prospective study consisted of cDNA or gDNA derived from T cells, B-cell-depleted T cells, or PBMCs. What the authors observed across the whole study: The amount of clinical and demographic metadata varied by source and participant and was provided uncurated.

TCRbeta CDR3 regions were amplified from genomic DNA by means of the immunoSEQ Assay, a bias-controlled multiplex PCR. From the authors' description of their analysis: The number of nucleated cells in each sample was estimated by amplification of reference gene primers within the assay. To quantify the absolute abundance of each unique TCRbeta CDR3 rearrangement, sequence reads were collapsed and filtered. For each sample, productive Simpson clonality was calculated by taking the square root of Simpson's diversity index across productive rearrangements. TCRdb's version of the immuneACCESS table is confined to in-frame rearrangements and falls short of the full clone set. An unresolved V gene accounts for under half of the shortfall where checked; the remainder is of unknown origin. That table furnishes V, J and clone size, whereas the DNA furnished D and trimming. This sample comprises around 370,000 clones, 75% to 90% of them detected only once. About 6% of the sample comes from the top ten.

One collaborating source in Seattle enrolled patients while the patients were actively infected and followed the patients over time throughout the course of disease. Each collaborating institution followed its own protocols to collect whole blood in K2EDTA tubes. For TCRbeta analysis, collaborators shipped samples as frozen whole blood, isolated PBMCs, or DNA extracted from either of those sample types. Concerning this clone itself: No antigen is known for it. Base qualities are not provided; no much larger clone lies one nucleotide away.

The CDR3 has 15 amino acids, counting the end cysteine and phenylalanine. CDR3 DNA only is kept here, 45 bases in frame from base 1. CDR1 and CDR2, looked up from the germline V gene (reference sequence), are MNHEY and SMNVEV. The V end gives up 6 bases and the J end 7 bases, leaving 12 bases in the junction not matched to a gene. The rearranged segments are TRBV27 and TRBJ2-5, and 9 junctional nucleotides match TRBD2. This TCR came from a woman aged 45-60 years with COVID-19, enrolled during active disease. Sequencing input: peripheral blood. The CDR3 protein is CASRDGLATIGTQYF. The nucleotide sequence reads as follows: TGTGCCAGCAGGGATGGACTAGCGACCATAGGGACCCAGTACTTC.